Listed below are T cell receptor beta chains from one sample, sequenced in a study of neurological immune-mediated disorders. TCRdb ran MiXCR on the 5' RACE reads and lists one entry per CDR3 protein. Of around 33,000 distinct CDR3 sequences in the sample, around 6.8% were seen once. Sequencing was performed on PBMCs. These receptors originate from a woman aged 40 to 49 in good health. Each CDR3 is given with its conserved first and last residue. The D gene is left open where the match is weak. Not all rows give a size; the values are once, few, many and, for expanded clones, a class.

>TRBV28|12|many|TRBJ1-2|NA
CAIAALNYGYTF
TGTGCCATTGCGGCCTTAAACTATGGCTACACCTTC
>TRBV7-2|14|many|TRBJ2-5|NA
CASSSDVSRETQYF
TGTGCCAGCAGTTCGGACGTTTCACGAGAGACCCAGTACTTC
>TRBV3-1|16|many|TRBJ1-1|NA
CASSLPGPGRSTEAFF
TGTGCCAGCAGCCTCCCGGGGCCGGGGAGGAGCACTGAAGCTTTCTTT
>TRBV14|16|many|TRBJ2-5|TRBD2
CASSMSGTKVHGTQYF
TGTGCCAGCAGCATGTCCGGGACTAAGGTTCACGGGACCCAGTACTTC
>TRBV5-6|16|few|TRBJ2-2|TRBD1
CASSRGGTGRPGELFF
TGTGCCAGCAGCCGAGGGGGGACAGGGCGCCCCGGGGAGCTGTTTTTT
>TRBV2|16|many|TRBJ2-2|TRBD2
CASRSGSSGGGGELFF
TGTGCCAGTCGTAGCGGGAGCTCCGGAGGGGGCGGGGAGCTGTTTTTT
>TRBV3-1|12|many|TRBJ1-2|NA
CASSVFNYGYTF
TGTGCCAGCAGCGTTTTTAACTATGGCTACACCTTC
>TRBV5-1|14|many|TRBJ1-4|NA
CASSLWGQEEKLFF
TGCGCCAGCAGCTTATGGGGACAAGAGGAAAAACTGTTTTTT
>TRBV15|13|many|TRBJ2-7|NA
CATSRDLRDEQYF
TGTGCCACCAGCAGAGATCTGCGGGACGAGCAGTACTTC
>TRBV9|13|many|TRBJ2-7|NA
CASSVADGNEQYF
TGTGCCAGCAGCGTAGCTGACGGCAACGAGCAGTACTTC
>TRBV4-2|15|many|TRBJ2-7|TRBD2
CASSQDPSGTYEQYF
TGTGCCAGCAGCCAAGATCCTAGCGGAACCTACGAGCAGTACTTC
>TRBV20-1|12|many|TRBJ2-1|NA
CSALRGYNEQFF
TGCAGTGCCCTTCGGGGGTACAATGAGCAGTTCTTC
>TRBV5-5|14|many|TRBJ2-5|NA
CASSLGQGQETQYF
TGTGCCAGCAGCTTGGGTCAAGGACAAGAGACCCAGTACTTC
>TRBV19|14|few|TRBJ2-5|NA
CASSFGFGAETQYF
TGTGCCAGTAGTTTCGGGTTTGGGGCAGAGACCCAGTACTTC
>TRBV2|13|few|TRBJ2-5|TRBD1
CASRKTGEETQYF
TGTGCCAGCAGGAAGACAGGGGAAGAGACCCAGTACTTC
>TRBV20-1|13|many|TRBJ2-5|TRBD2
CSAREGGRETQYF
TGCAGTGCTAGAGAGGGCGGGAGGGAGACCCAGTACTTC
>TRBV6-1|13|many|TRBJ1-2|TRBD1
CASSVGQPYGYTF
TGTGCCAGCAGTGTGGGACAGCCCTATGGCTACACCTTC
>TRBV5-1|13|many|TRBJ1-1|TRBD1
CASSPAGQGKAFF
TGCGCCAGCAGCCCGGCCGGACAGGGAAAAGCTTTCTTT
>TRBV28|15|many|TRBJ2-2|NA
CASSLIGGITGELFF
TGTGCCAGCAGTTTAATCGGGGGCATCACCGGGGAGCTGTTTTTT
>TRBV12-3/TRBV12-4|17|many|TRBJ1-2|NA
CASSPGFPQRRGYGYTF
TGTGCCAGCAGCCCGGGATTTCCGCAACGGCGGGGCTATGGCTACACCTTC
>TRBV3-1|18|many|TRBJ1-2|NA
CASSQDYVGVNGGYGYTF
TGTGCCAGCAGCCAAGATTACGTCGGCGTGAACGGGGGCTATGGCTACACCTTC
>TRBV20-1|14|many|TRBJ1-3|NA
CSAKRITSGNTIYF
TGCAGTGCGAAAAGGATAACCTCTGGAAACACCATATATTTT
>TRBV7-2|13|many|TRBJ1-1|NA
CASSPRRNTEAFF
TGTGCCAGCAGCCCCCGAAGGAACACTGAAGCTTTCTTT
>TRBV6-4|10|many|TRBJ2-4|TRBD2
CPRGGNIQYF
TGTCCCCGGGGGGGAAACATTCAGTACTTC
>TRBV7-8|14|NA|TRBJ2-2|NA
CASSLDVQAGELFF
TGTGCCAGCAGCTTAGATGTACAGGCCGGGGAGCTGTTTTTT
>TRBV14|12|many|TRBJ2-5|NA
CASSQAGETQYF
TGTGCCAGCAGCCAAGCCGGAGAGACCCAGTACTTC
>TRBV5-1|13|many|TRBJ2-7|TRBD1
CASSQDRGYEQYF
TGCGCCAGCAGCCAAGACAGGGGATACGAGCAGTACTTC
>TRBV12-3/TRBV12-4|14|many|TRBJ1-1|NA
CASSLATGVTEAFF
TGTGCCAGCAGTCTCGCGACAGGTGTGACTGAAGCTTTCTTT
>TRBV5-1|14|many|TRBJ2-5|TRBD2
CASVLGGGEETQYF
TGCGCCAGCGTACTCGGGGGGGGCGAAGAGACCCAGTACTTC
>TRBV20-1|13|many|TRBJ2-3|TRBD2
CSVAAGGTDTQYF
TGCAGTGTGGCAGCGGGGGGGACGGATACGCAGTATTTT
>TRBV2|15|medium-sized|TRBJ2-6|NA
CASSPRQSGANVLTF
TGTGCCAGCAGTCCCCGGCAGTCTGGGGCCAACGTCCTGACTTTC
>TRBV4-2|15|many|TRBJ2-2|NA
CASSQEASDTGELFF
TGTGCCAGCAGCCAAGAGGCTAGCGACACCGGGGAGCTGTTTTTT
>TRBV6-6|14|NA|TRBJ2-7|NA
CASSVGPGSYEQYF
TGTGCCAGCAGCGTAGGTCCCGGGAGTTACGAGCAGTACTTC
>TRBV4-2|16|many|TRBJ2-5|TRBD2
CASSQLDGTSSETQYF
TGTGCCAGCAGCCAATTAGACGGGACTAGTAGCGAGACCCAGTACTTC
>TRBV14|13|many|TRBJ1-4|NA
CASSRRQAEKLFF
TGTGCCAGCAGTCGAAGACAGGCCGAAAAACTGTTTTTT
>TRBV5-1|15|many|TRBJ1-2|NA
CASSFDGQPNYGYTF
TGCGCCAGCAGCTTTGACGGCCAACCGAACTATGGCTACACCTTC
>TRBV5-4|13|many|TRBJ2-5|NA
CASSFTGKETQYF
TGTGCCAGCAGCTTTACAGGGAAGGAGACCCAGTACTTC
>TRBV19|14|many|TRBJ2-7|NA
CASSIHPGGYEQYF
TGTGCCAGTAGTATCCACCCGGGCGGATACGAGCAGTACTTC
>TRBV10-1|16|many|TRBJ2-7|NA
CASSEGSAPRINEQYF
TGCGCCAGCAGTGAGGGGTCCGCCCCTCGGATCAACGAGCAGTACTTC
>TRBV5-1|16|many|TRBJ2-7|TRBD2
CASSLAGLAGVAEQYF
TGCGCCAGCAGCTTGGCCGGACTAGCGGGAGTGGCCGAGCAGTACTTC
>TRBV5-6|12|many|TRBJ2-5|NA
CASRRREETQYF
TGTGCCAGCCGGCGAAGGGAAGAGACCCAGTACTTC
>TRBV5-1|15|many|TRBJ2-3|NA
CASSFEGGRTDTQYF
TGCGCCAGCAGCTTCGAGGGGGGTCGCACAGATACGCAGTATTTT
>TRBV6-5|16|NA|TRBJ1-3|NA
CASSRWTPDSGNTIYF
TGTGCCAGCAGTCGGTGGACGCCCGATTCTGGAAACACCATATATTTT
>TRBV19|14|many|TRBJ2-2|NA
CATRTQTNTGELFF
TGTGCCACTCGGACACAGACGAACACCGGGGAGCTGTTTTTT
>TRBV5-1|13|many|TRBJ1-2|TRBD1
CASSPGTGGGYTF
TGCGCCAGCAGCCCGGGGACAGGGGGAGGCTACACCTTC
>TRBV29-1|12|many|TRBJ2-5|TRBD1
CSVGGGKGTQYF
TGCAGCGTTGGAGGGGGCAAAGGAACCCAGTACTTC
>TRBV7-9|19|many|TRBJ1-5|TRBD1
CASSLSTDRAQRSNQPQHF
TGTGCCAGCAGCCTATCAACGGACAGGGCCCAGAGAAGCAATCAGCCCCAGCATTTT
>TRBV7-8|14|many|TRBJ2-1|NA
CASGRASFYNEQFF
TGTGCCAGCGGCCGGGCTTCATTCTACAATGAGCAGTTCTTC
>TRBV5-1|17|many|TRBJ2-1|TRBD2
CASSETSGRGSHNEQFF
TGCGCCAGCAGCGAGACTAGCGGGAGAGGGTCTCACAATGAGCAGTTCTTC
>TRBV20-1|15|many|TRBJ1-4|TRBD1
CSARLTGATNEKLFF
TGCAGTGCTAGACTCACAGGGGCAACTAATGAAAAACTGTTTTTT
>TRBV27|16|NA|TRBJ2-7|TRBD2
CASSPLRRAGVNEQYF
TGTGCCAGCAGTCCCCTTAGAAGAGCGGGAGTGAACGAGCAGTACTTC
>TRBV7-9|13|many|TRBJ1-6|NA
CASSLGVFSPLHF
TGTGCCAGCAGCTTAGGGGTGTTCTCACCCCTCCACTTT